Below are 18 T cell receptor beta chains sequenced from a single sample in a study of radiation and T cells in renal cell carcinoma. Produced via immunoSEQ multiplex PCR; TCRdb's table is partial and in-frame only. The table includes 75,000 to 95,000 clones, around four fifths detected once. Time point denoted: blood 4 weeks post-SBRT, at nephrectomy. Documented treatment: 15 Gy SBRT to primary tumor, nephrectomy 4 weeks later. The sample here was blood, taken from a patient whose treatment included radiotherapy and nephrectomy. Every receptor here comes from a man over 45 with renal cell carcinoma.

This sequence joins TRBV12-5 and TRBJ1-6; D ambiguous. This CDR3 has 13 amino acids. The V gene's germline CDR1 is LGHNT and CDR2 FRNRAP. V was cut by 2 bases and J by 10 bases, with 9 bases left in between. This chain's CDR3 is CASGLWEGSPLHF. The CDR3 coding sequence is TGTGCTAGTGGTTTGTGGGAGGGATCACCCCTCCACTTT.

V and J are TRBV4-2 and TRBJ2-7, with D possibly TRBD2 on 5 matching bases. Trimming shortened V by 3 bases and J by 5 bases, and 14 bases separated the two germline ends. The CDR3 totals 14 residues. Germline V CDR1 and CDR2: LGHNA, YNFKEQ. As DNA, the CDR3 is TGTGCCAGCAGCCACCCCGTGAGGGTGGACGAGCAGTACTTC. Translated, it gives CASSHPVRVDEQYF.

CDR3 sequence: CASSELFPQETQYF. The CDR3, as DNA: TGTGCCAGCAGTGAACTTTTCCCCCAAGAGACCCAGTACTTC. The chain recombines TRBV2 with TRBJ2-5; D is unresolved. CDR3 length: 14 residues. CDR1 is SNHLY and CDR2 is FYNNEI in the germline V gene. The germline V and J ends were trimmed by 2 bases and 1 base, with 8 bases remaining between them.

The chain has TRBV6-1 and TRBJ2-7; 10 bases are shared with TRBD2. The CDR3 is made up of 14 amino acids. V dropped 6 bases and J dropped 4; count of bases not matched to a gene: 6. The germline gives CDR1 MNHNS, CDR2 SASEGT. The CDR3 here is CASSGTSERYEQYF. The CDR3 DNA is TGTGCCAGCAGCGGGACTAGCGAGAGATACGAGCAGTACTTC.

The chain uses TRBV5-6 and TRBJ1-1; D ambiguous. Germline V lookup: CDR1 SGHDT, CDR2 YYEEEE. The CDR3 has 14 amino acids. V lost 5 bases and J 10 bases, leaving 21 bases between the germline ends. The CDR3 DNA is TGTGCCAGCAGTCTGAGGCCCCCCGGGCGGGGAGCTTTCTTT. Translating gives CASSLRPPGRGAFF. The entire variable domain, with the rest obtained from reference TRBV5-6 and TRBJ1-1, is as follows: DAGVTQSPTHLIKTRGQQVTLRCSPKSGHDTVSWYQQALGQGPQFIFQYYEEEERQRGNFPDRFSGHQFPNYSSELNVNALLLGDSALYLCASSLRPPGRGAFFGQGTRLTVV.

The rearrangement joins TRBV5-1 to TRBJ2-2, with 7 nucleotides matching TRBD2. The junction had 5 bases not matched to a gene; V was cut back by 0 bases and J by 0 bases. Germline CDR1 and CDR2: SGHRS and YFSETQ. This CDR3 contains 17 residues. CDR3 loop: CASSLGPSGANTGELFF. CDR3 coding DNA: TGCGCCAGCAGCTTGGGGCCTAGCGGCGCGAACACCGGGGAGCTGTTTTTT. The whole variable domain, filled in from reference TRBV5-1 and TRBJ2-2, reads KAGVTQTPRYLIKTRGQQVTLSCSPISGHRSVSWYQQTPGQGLQFLFEYFSETQRNKGNFPGRFSGRQFSNSRSEMNVSTLELGDSALYLCASSLGPSGANTGELFFGEGSRLTVL.

This chain's CDR3 is CASSFDRAEETQYF. In DNA form, the CDR3 reads TGCGCCAGCAGCTTCGACAGGGCCGAAGAGACCCAGTACTTC. The chain combines TRBV5-1 with TRBJ2-5; 7 positions match TRBD1. The germline CDR1 and CDR2 sequences are SGHRS and YFSETQ. This CDR3 has 14 amino acids. V gave up 2 bases and J gave up 3 bases; unmatched junction bases: 4. Supplemented by reference TRBV5-1 and TRBJ2-5, the full variable domain reads KAGVTQTPRYLIKTRGQQVTLSCSPISGHRSVSWYQQTPGQGLQFLFEYFSETQRNKGNFPGRFSGRQFSNSRSEMNVSTLELGDSALYLCASSFDRAEETQYFGPGTRLLVL.

The chain uses TRBV5-5 and TRBJ1-4; no firm D call. Germline CDR1 is SGHKS and CDR2 is YYEKEE (reference sequence). The CDR3 has 14 residues. Trimming took off 4 bases at V and 5 bases at J, with 12 bases between the two ends. For the CDR3, the DNA is TGTGCCAGCAGCCTTTTAGAGGTCAATGAAAAACTGTTTTTT. This codes for CASSLLEVNEKLFF. Complete variable domain (other parts from reference TRBV5-5 and TRBJ1-4): DAGVTQSPTHLIKTRGQQVTLRCSPISGHKSVSWYQQVLGQGPQFIFQYYEKEERGRGNFPDRFSARQFPNYSSELNVNALLLGDSALYLCASSLLEVNEKLFFGSGTQLSVL.

The gene calls are TRBV5-1 and TRBJ2-6; TRBD1 matches 7 bases. The CDR3 sequence is 17 residues long. Trimming at V came to 4 bases and at J to 0 bases, leaving 7 bases not matched to a gene. Germline lookup yields CDR1 SGHRS and CDR2 YFSETQ. CDR3 in amino acids: CASSLGQASSGANVLTF. The CDR3 bases are TGCGCCAGCAGCCTAGGACAGGCATCCTCTGGGGCCAACGTCCTGACTTTC.

This chain uses TRBV2 with TRBJ1-2; a weak D match, TRBD1 (6 bases). The CDR3 runs to 13 residues. Trimming cost V 11 bases and J 2 bases, with 15 bases left between them. Germline CDR1 and CDR2: SNHLY and FYNNEI. CDR3 loop: CALRSTGNYGYTF. The CDR3 DNA sequence: TGTGCCCTGAGGTCAACAGGGAACTATGGCTACACCTTC. Full variable domain (rest looked up from reference TRBV2 and TRBJ1-2): EPEVTQTPSHQVTQMGQEVILRCVPISNHLYFYWYRQILGQKVEFLVSFYNNEISEKSEIFDDQFSVERPDGSNFTLKIRSTKLEDSAMYFCALRSTGNYGYTFGSGTRLTVV.

The rearrangement uses TRBV6-1 and TRBJ1-1; D is unresolved. CDR3 length equals 14 residues. Per the germline V gene, CDR1 is MNHNS and CDR2 is SASEGT. V lost 0 bases, J lost 5 bases, and 10 bases lay in between. CDR3 DNA sequence: TGTGCCAGCAGTGAAGCGGTCCAAATTACTGAAGCTTTCTTT. It yields the protein CASSEAVQITEAFF.

This clone was found a few times. The J gene is TRBJ1-3, the V gene TRBV10-3, with TRBD1 matching 10 bases. Germline V gene data show CDR1 as ENHRY and CDR2 as SYGVKD. CDR3 length equals 15 residues. The trim removed 5 bases at V and 2 bases at J, leaving 3 bases unmatched. CDR3 nucleotide sequence: TGTGCCATCAGTAGACAGGGGGCGACTGGAAACACCATATATTTT. Its translation: CAISRQGATGNTIYF.

This sequence joins TRBV30 and TRBJ2-1; the D gene is possibly TRBD2 (5 bases). The CDR3 is 13 residues long. Trimming left V 5 bases short and J 8 bases short, with 16 bases between. Germline-derived CDR1 and CDR2 are GTSNPN and SVGIG (reference sequence). CDR3 amino acids: CAWGSGLDDEQFF. The CDR3 bases are TGTGCCTGGGGATCCGGACTTGACGATGAGCAGTTCTTC.

V is TRBV9 and J is TRBJ1-5; TRBD1 aligns across 7 bases. Trimming cost V 7 bases and J 0 bases; bases outside gene matches: 7. The germline gives CDR1 SGDLS, CDR2 YYNGEE. There are 15 residues in the CDR3. The CDR3 DNA reads TGTGCCAGCGGAAAGGGACAGAATAGCAATCAGCCCCAGCATTTT. It is translated as CASGKGQNSNQPQHF.

The gene calls are TRBV12-5 and TRBJ2-1; TRBD1 or TRBD2 may be the D gene (5 bases each). The CDR3 is 12 amino acids. Germline V lookup: CDR1 LGHNT, CDR2 FRNRAP. Trimming shortened V by 3 bases and J by 9 bases, and 9 bases separated the two germline ends. The CDR3 here is CASGFSGTEQFF. DNA of the CDR3: TGTGCTAGTGGTTTTTCGGGGACTGAGCAGTTCTTC. The full variable domain, rest sourced from reference TRBV12-5 and TRBJ2-1, is DARVTQTPRHKVTEMGQEVTMRCQPILGHNTVFWYRQTMMQGLELLAYFRNRAPLDDSGMPKDRFSAEMPDATLATLKIQPSEPRDSAVYFCASGFSGTEQFFGPGTRLTVL.

In its sample, this clone was seen a few times. V gene TRBV7-3 combines with J gene TRBJ2-1, with 8 bases identical to TRBD2. The junction had 9 bases not matched to a gene; V was cut back by 5 bases and J by 3 bases. The germline CDR1 and CDR2 sequences are SGHTA and FQGTGA. The CDR3 runs to 16 residues. The CDR3 sequence: CASSPTGAGGYNEQFF. For the CDR3, the DNA is TGTGCCAGCAGCCCCACGGGGGCGGGAGGCTACAATGAGCAGTTCTTC.

The chain uses TRBV2 and TRBJ1-1; 7 bases match TRBD1. This CDR3 contains 13 residues. Trimming removed 5 bases from V and 6 bases from J; junction bases left unmatched: 6. Germline V CDR1 and CDR2: SNHLY, FYNNEI. CDR3 region: CASSRQGRAEAFF. In nucleotides, the CDR3 is TGTGCCAGCAGTCGACAGGGTAGGGCTGAAGCTTTCTTT. Full variable domain (outside the CDR3, taken from reference TRBV2 and TRBJ1-1): EPEVTQTPSHQVTQMGQEVILRCVPISNHLYFYWYRQILGQKVEFLVSFYNNEISEKSEIFDDQFSVERPDGSNFTLKIRSTKLEDSAMYFCASSRQGRAEAFFGQGTRLTVV.

The rearrangement joins TRBV4-3 to TRBJ2-1; D may be TRBD2 (6 bases). Germline assignment: CDR1 LGHNA and CDR2 YSLEER. Trimming stripped 1 base from V and 8 bases from J, with 15 bases between. The CDR3 runs 15 residues. DNA for the CDR3: TGCGCCAGCAGCCAAGCCCCTACTAGCTTCGATGAGCAGTTCTTC. This translates into CASSQAPTSFDEQFF.